This T cell receptor beta chain was observed in a study of cytomegalovirus exposure and HLA in healthy donors (dated by TCRdb to 2016 to 2017). Turning to the overall study: An earlier analysis of several hundred of the donors reported roughly 300 Gb of sequence data and about 100 million unique TCR beta sequences from around 200 million T cells. An early release that covered around 590 HLA-typed donors contained around 300 gigabases of sequencing data and tens of millions of unique TCR sequences. About 5 DR-DQ haplotypes were handled as single units for association and clustering, since linkage in the cohort was strong. To decide whether each TCR beta V gene segment behaved as functional or pseudogenic, an earlier analysis of some 600 of the donors relied on high-throughput TCR beta sequencing. To predict cytomegalovirus infection status, the study brought together high-throughput TCR immunosequencing, statistical association of individual TCRs with disease status, and machine learning. The study profiled the T cell repertoires of some 610 subjects by immunosequencing and related them to cytomegalovirus serostatus. In addition to the first cohort of roughly 700 subjects, a separate validation cohort of approximately 120 different subjects was used. The study aimed to test whether signatures of past pathogen exposure could be identified by cataloging public T cell receptors. Rather than drawing on any new phenotypic data, the later analysis identified candidate immune exposures from TCR beta sequences and the way those sequences occurred across donors. A later analysis re-examined previously published TCR beta repertoires from about 700 donors and added high-resolution HLA genotyping to investigate patterns of TCR occurrence. All discovery cohort repertoires had been generated using a single sequencing platform. A later genetic analysis took genome-wide SNP genotypes for about 65% of the roughly 670 donors and used that subset as a discovery cohort. Of the roughly 400 genotyped donors, approximately 83% fell in the genetic ancestry cluster associated with self-reported Caucasian donors. On average, roughly 240,000 unique TCR beta nucleotide sequences were sequenced per donor among a few hundred genotyped donors of the cohort, with 15% to 20% of those sequences being non-productive. Donor age, sex, ethnicity and CMV serostatus were collected together with the repertoire data. HLA typing covered class I and class II loci at four-digit resolution. Typing coverage differed by locus: A, B, C, DRB1 and DQB1 were typed in about 629-640 donors, DQA1 in roughly 500, DPA1 in 600 to 610, and DPB1 in 400 to 480.

To prepare the library, the immunoSEQ multiplex PCR assay was applied. A mixture of 60 forward primers for TCR Vbeta segments and 13 reverse primers for TCR Jbeta segments was used in the multiplex PCR. The CDR3 region of rearranged TCR beta genes was amplified from genomic DNA with a multiplex PCR assay. On the Illumina HiSeq System, the amplified TCR beta libraries were sequenced as 87-base-pair reads. Per the source publication's procedure: A later analysis counted some 74 million unique TCR beta chains across the 550 to 700 repertoires, and about 10 million of these chains were shared by at least two donors. Raw reads were error-corrected and collapsed into unique sequences with a nearest-neighbor algorithm that merged closely related sequences to remove PCR and sequencing errors. To assign V, D and J gene segments, CDR3 sequences were aligned to IMGT reference sequences. For a sequence to be retained, at least a six-nucleotide match to both a V gene segment and a J gene segment was required. Rearrangements were called productive when the CDR3 lacked stop codons and stayed in frame with V and J; all others were non-productive. Following IMGT convention, CDR3 was defined as the stretch from the second conserved V-encoded cysteine up to the conserved J-encoded phenylalanine. In an earlier analysis of just under 600 of the donors, sequences lacking an unambiguous match to a single V gene segment were excluded. In an earlier analysis of around 600 of the donors, V segments were called functional above 56.7% productive rearrangements and were called segregating when the between-donor standard deviation exceeded 5%. A statistical classification framework was developed to diagnose cytomegalovirus status using the catalog of TCR beta chain sequences. In a later analysis, TCR nucleotide sequences were compared against IMGT/GENE-DB human TR gene sequences so that V and J genes could be assigned. In a later analysis, CDR3 sequences and most-parsimonious VDJ recombination scenarios were assigned using the TCRdist pipeline. In a later analysis, each TCR beta chain was defined by its CDR3 amino acid sequence together with its V-gene family, and reads lacking a unique V-gene family were excluded. As a way to deal with suspected cross-contamination and a sequencing artifact, a later analysis dropped nearly 600 nucleotide sequences that were highly shared and had low generation probability. In a later analysis, a clonal expansion index was calculated for each public chain from normalized within-repertoire ranks of inferred template counts. A later analysis computed generation probabilities with a VDJ recombination model fitted to out-of-frame rearrangements, and checked the results against IGoR. Hypergeometric tests were used in a later analysis to score TCR-TCR, TCR-HLA and TCR-CMV co-occurrence, with a repertoire-size bias correction applied to the TCR pairs. To estimate false discovery rates, a later analysis permuted the HLA or CMV assignments 20 times. In a later analysis, co-occurring TCRs were grouped using DBSCAN, and TCRdist sequence similarity was added for clustering within HLA-allele-positive subsets. Co-occurrence clustering excluded repertoires with fewer than 30,000 or more than 120,000 public chains, plus five with anomalous nucleotide sharing. Imported from immuneACCESS, the table was reduced by TCRdb to in-frame sequences with V and J called. These copies leave out some clones; in studies compared against another copy, an unresolved V gene accounts for under half, and the cause of the remainder is not known. V, J and clone size were drawn from that table, and D and trimming were deduced from the DNA. Counted in this sample were about 200,000 clones; around 88% of them appeared once. The ten biggest clones cover approximately 0.31% of the sample.

Worth noting for this clone: Its antigen has not been determined. No much larger clone is present one base from it, and per-base qualities are unavailable.

Including cysteine and phenylalanine, the CDR3 has 14 amino acids. Only CDR3 DNA remains: 42 bases, in frame from the first base. V lost 1 base and J lost 2 bases; the stretch between them is 8 bases long. From a lookup of the germline V gene (reference sequence), CDR1 and CDR2 are MNHNY and SVGAGI. The paper's findings and limits, for the study overall: In a later genetic analysis, fewer N-insertions in productive TCRs were reported among donors in an Asian-associated ancestry cluster than the 666-donor mean. The cohort was sequenced for TCR beta chains only, and without alpha or paired-chain data the features that could be detected were limited. In a later analysis, several top co-occurrence clusters were reported to appear linked to parvovirus B19, influenza, CMV and Epstein-Barr virus. Because the 87-base-pair reads could not distinguish some IMGT-functional V segments, including TRBV6-2 and TRBV6-3, those segments were excluded. A later genetic analysis associated a missense DCLRE1C variant with V-gene and J-gene trimming of TCR beta chains, and an independent cohort replicated the association. The classifier was reported to diagnose cytomegalovirus status with high specificity and sensitivity in both the original and validation cohorts. When HLA alleles, especially DR and DQ, strongly co-occurred, attributing TCR associations to individual alleles was difficult. In a later analysis, HLA-associated TCR beta chains showed more clonal expansion and lower generation probabilities than non-associated chains that were equally common. In an earlier analysis of 500 to 650 of the donors, most TCR beta V segments appeared in productive rearrangements about 87% or about 30% of the time, broadly matching IMGT annotations. Because counts were too low, approximately 18 rarely observed V segments, including chromosome 9 orphons, were excluded from the earlier analysis of several hundred of the donors. Sequencing depth was assumed to be roughly uniform across donors in the presence/absence analyses, though that assumption may not hold. According to a later analysis, most CMV-associated TCR beta chains appeared to be HLA-restricted, and the HLA associations seemed to be driven largely by CMV exposure. HLA typing was unavailable for some donors at each locus, so association tests used only the typed subset. In vitro tests confirmed that a few of the cytomegalovirus-associated TCR beta chains recognize cytomegalovirus antigens. CMV serostatus was the only immune exposure information available for the cohort. A later analysis associated 15,000 to 20,000 TCR beta sequences with specific HLA alleles at a false discovery rate of 0.05. A cluster of highly shared sequence variants was judged likely to represent a technical artifact of the sequencing pipeline. Linkage disequilibrium might explain the correlated functional status among segregating V segments, but an unknown experimental factor could not be excluded. A total of roughly 160 TCR beta chains were listed by the study as associated with cytomegalovirus. In a later analysis, the rate of TCR association differed among HLA loci, with DRB1 alleles having the most associated TCRs and HLA-C alleles having the fewest. A further reported finding was that TCR beta sequences accurately predicted the HLA-A and HLA-B alleles for most subjects in the first cohort. The authors suggested that the approach could potentially be extended to other disease states and immunological phenotypes. Most TCR sequences were observed very rarely across donors, whereas some public TCRs were present in many individuals.

The cohort comprised around 690 healthy bone marrow donors. At the time of sampling, all cohort members were nominally healthy, though unrecorded immune exposures were likely present. The donor tested CMV seronegative and was one of the 352 seronegative cohort members. Each donor provided a peripheral blood sample, and peripheral blood mononuclear cells were used for TCR beta sequencing. The Qiagen DNeasy Blood Extraction Kit was used to extract genomic DNA from the blood cell samples. The clonotype was recovered from a woman under 40 in good health and CMV-seronegative. Material: PBMCs. The sequence is built from TRBV6-6 and TRBJ1-2, with no reliable assignment of the D segment. The DNA sequence is given as TGTGCCAGCAGTTACTTCACACGAAACTATGGCTACACCTTC. This yields the protein CASSYFTRNYGYTF.